This entry features one T cell receptor beta chain sequence. The sample originates from a study of OX40 agonist ivuxolimab in advanced cancers. Background on the study: People in dose escalation had one of these cancers: hepatocellular carcinoma, melanoma, renal cell or head and neck cancer.

Sequencing used immunoSEQ multiplex PCR; TCRdb keeps in-frame clones, though not all of them. The sample yields approximately 20,000 clones, over 60% seen once. The origin of this receptor is an adult with an advanced solid tumor such as melanoma, head and neck, liver or kidney cancer. The sample in question was CD4+ or CD8+ T cells sorted from blood, obtained in a trial of the OX40 agonist ivuxolimab.

As DNA, the CDR3 is TGTGCCAGCAGCCAGGACAGGGCCAGCTACGAGCAGTACTTC. This gives the protein CASSQDRASYEQYF. The chain carries TRBV6-1 and TRBJ2-7; 8 bases map to TRBD1. Germline-derived CDR1 and CDR2 are MNHNS and SASEGT. The CDR3 consists of 14 residues. The J segment lost 3 bases and the V segment lost 6 bases, leaving 7 bases of the junction unmatched.